What follows are 2 T cell receptor gamma chains derived from one specimen sequenced in a study of γδ T cells in repeated Plasmodium falciparum infection. Bulk repertoires came from Vgamma9/Vdelta2+ or Vdelta2-negative gammadelta T cells flow-sorted from PBMC. TCRdb re-called the multiplex PCR reads using CATT. The sample yields some 32,000 gamma-chain clones, 1.4% seen once. Sequenced: gamma-delta T cells from blood. These TCRs come from a pool of human donors (malaria-infected and uninfected, not separated).

This clone occurred many times. TCRdb's listed protein matches a much larger clone and diverges from this DNA's translation at residue 4, likely through a read error; the protein shown comes from the DNA. This chain connects TRGV3 to TRGJ1 or TRGJ2. Since TCRdb gives no J gene, matching the DNA to germline was used here to assign it. The CDR3 totals 12 residues. The V gene's germline CDR1 is VTNTFY and CDR2 YDVSTARD (reference sequence). DNA for the CDR3: TGTGCCACCAGGGACGGTCCCTATAAGAAACTCTTT. Protein: CATRDGPYKKLF.

This clone was found a few times. A far larger clone is just one base off, so this is likely a read error. The chain couples TRGV5 to TRGJ1 or TRGJ2. TCRdb gives no J gene; it was assigned here by matching the DNA to germline. Germline V CDR1 and CDR2: VINAFY, YDVSNSKD. V shed 0 bases and J 11 bases; nucleotides not matched to a gene: 7. CDR3 size: 12 residues. CDR3 bases: TGTGCCACCTGGGACAGGAGAGTCGAGAAACTCTTT. It specifies CATWDRRVEKLF.